This T cell receptor (beta chain) was identified in a study of shared clonotypes between healthy human individuals. General study results and limits: Naive CD4 clonotypes were shared across several donors at approximately 5.3%.

Libraries were prepared by immunoSEQ multiplex PCR; TCRdb keeps only in-frame clonotypes and omits some of them. This sample has 2 million to 2.5 million clones, with 95% found just once. Donors, healthy HIV-negative adults, lacked recent acute infections or vaccinations. Deletions cut 7 bases from V and 0 bases from J, with 13 bases between. Germline CDR1 and CDR2: MGHDK and SYGVNS. This CDR3 is 14 amino acids long. As regards this clone: Its antigen is not known.

Sample: naive CD4+ T cells sorted from blood. The subset here: CD45RA+ positively selected. This receptor was identified in a man younger than 30 in good health. The rearrangement uses TRBV25-1 and TRBJ2-7; tentative D call: TRBD2 (5 bases). The CDR3 DNA follows: TGTGCCAGCATATCGGCAGACTACTCCTACGAGCAGTACTTC. Translating it yields CASISADYSYEQYF.